This T cell receptor beta chain was identified during a study of control samples from healthy donors and cancer patients. Trimming took 0 bases from V and 0 from J, leaving 12 bases between them. The CDR3 runs to 17 residues. Germline CDR1 is MGHRA and CDR2 is YSYEKL. Clones were sequenced by immunoSEQ multiplex PCR, and TCRdb holds only the in-frame ones, with some missing. The sample lists about 85,000 clones; roughly nine tenths were seen once. The rearrangement joins TRBV4-1 to TRBJ1-3, with D possibly TRBD1 on 6 matching bases. The receptor's source is a woman aged 55-70 years in good health. The sequencing input was blood. The CDR3 DNA sequence: TGCGCCAGCAGCCAAGATTGGGACACCCACTCTGGAAACACCATATATTTT. Amino acids: CASSQDWDTHSGNTIYF.